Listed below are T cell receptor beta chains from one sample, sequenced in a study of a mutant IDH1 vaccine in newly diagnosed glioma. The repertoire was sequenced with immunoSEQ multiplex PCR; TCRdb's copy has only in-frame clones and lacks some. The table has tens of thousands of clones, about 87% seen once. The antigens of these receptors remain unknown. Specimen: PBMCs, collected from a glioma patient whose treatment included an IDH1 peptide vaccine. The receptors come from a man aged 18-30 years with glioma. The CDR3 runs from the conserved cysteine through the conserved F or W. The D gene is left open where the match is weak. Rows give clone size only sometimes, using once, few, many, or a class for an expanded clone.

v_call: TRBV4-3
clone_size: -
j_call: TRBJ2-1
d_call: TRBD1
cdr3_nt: TGCGCCAGCAGCCAACAGGGACAGACATACAATGAGCAGTTCTTC
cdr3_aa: CASSQQGQTYNEQFF

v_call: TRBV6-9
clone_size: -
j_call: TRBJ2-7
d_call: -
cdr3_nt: TGTGCCAGCAGTTTTAGCCCAGTTTTCGAGCAGTACTTC
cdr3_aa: CASSFSPVFEQYF

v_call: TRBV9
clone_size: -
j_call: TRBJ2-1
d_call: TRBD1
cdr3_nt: TGTGCCAGCAGCGTAGCCGGGCAGGGGGTGAATGAGCAGTTCTTC
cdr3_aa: CASSVAGQGVNEQFF

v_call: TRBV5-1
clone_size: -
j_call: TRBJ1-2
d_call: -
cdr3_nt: TGCGCCAGCAGCTTGGACCGGGACTCGCTGGAAGGCTACACCTTC
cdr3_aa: CASSLDRDSLEGYTF

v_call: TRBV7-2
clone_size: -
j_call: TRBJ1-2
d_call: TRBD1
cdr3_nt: TGTGCCAGCAGCTCGGCCAGGCCCGGGACAGGGAATGGCTACACCTTC
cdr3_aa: CASSSARPGTGNGYTF

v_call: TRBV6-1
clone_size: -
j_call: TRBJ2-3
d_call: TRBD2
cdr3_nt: TGTGCCAGCAGTGCTGTAGCGGGGTCACCAGATACGCAGTATTTT
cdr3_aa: CASSAVAGSPDTQYF

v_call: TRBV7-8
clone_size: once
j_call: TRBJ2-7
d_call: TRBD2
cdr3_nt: TGTGCCAGCAGCTTAGAACTAGCGGGTTACGAGCAGTACTTC
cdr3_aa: CASSLELAGYEQYF

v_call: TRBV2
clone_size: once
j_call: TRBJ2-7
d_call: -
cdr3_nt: TGTGCCAGCCGAAGGGGGGAAGTCTCCTACGAGCAGTACTTC
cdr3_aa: CASRRGEVSYEQYF

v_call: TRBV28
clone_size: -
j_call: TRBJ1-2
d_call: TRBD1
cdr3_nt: TGTGCCAGCAGCCTCCCGACAGGGGGCGGCGATGGCTACACCTTC
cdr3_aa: CASSLPTGGGDGYTF

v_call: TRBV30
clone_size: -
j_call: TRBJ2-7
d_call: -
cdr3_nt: TGTGCCTGGGATCATACTCTTGGGTACGAGCAGTACTTC
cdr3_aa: CAWDHTLGYEQYF

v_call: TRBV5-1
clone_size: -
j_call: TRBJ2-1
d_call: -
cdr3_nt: TGCGCCAGCAGCTTGGCAATGGAGCAGTTCTTC
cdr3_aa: CASSLAMEQFF

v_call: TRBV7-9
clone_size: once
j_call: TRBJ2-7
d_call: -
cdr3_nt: TGTGCCAGCAGCCAACTTCGTGAGGGCGAGCAGTACTTC
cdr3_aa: CASSQLREGEQYF

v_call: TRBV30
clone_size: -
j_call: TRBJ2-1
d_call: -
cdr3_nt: TGTGCCTGGAGTGTACGGGGAGGTTACAATGAGCAGTTCTTC
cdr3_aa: CAWSVRGGYNEQFF

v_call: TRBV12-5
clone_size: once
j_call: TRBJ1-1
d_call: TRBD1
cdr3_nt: TGTGCTAGTGGTCCGCAGACAGGGGTGACTGAAGCTTTCTTT
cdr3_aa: CASGPQTGVTEAFF

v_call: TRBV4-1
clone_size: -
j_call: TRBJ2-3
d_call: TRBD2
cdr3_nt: TGCGCCAGCAGAGGGAGCGGGGGGGCCCGAGATACGCAGTATTTT
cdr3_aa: CASRGSGGARDTQYF

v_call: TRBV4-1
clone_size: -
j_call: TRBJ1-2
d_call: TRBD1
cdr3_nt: TGCGCCAGCAGCCAAGTGGGACAGGGGGTCGATGGCTACACCTTC
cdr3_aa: CASSQVGQGVDGYTF

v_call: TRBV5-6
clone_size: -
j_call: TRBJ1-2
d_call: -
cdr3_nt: TGTGCCAGCAGCTTAAACATGGGAGACTATGGCTACACCTTC
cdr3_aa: CASSLNMGDYGYTF

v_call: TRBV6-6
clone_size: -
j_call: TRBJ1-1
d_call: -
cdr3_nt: TGTGCCAGCAGTTACACGGGGCTGGGGAACACTGAAGCTTTCTTT
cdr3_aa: CASSYTGLGNTEAFF

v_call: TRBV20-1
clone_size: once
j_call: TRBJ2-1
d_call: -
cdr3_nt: TGCAGTGCTAGCGGGCCCAATGAGCAGTTCTTC
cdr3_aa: CSASGPNEQFF

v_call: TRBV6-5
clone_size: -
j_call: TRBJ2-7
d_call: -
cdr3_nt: TGTGCCAGCAGTTTTACTCCCAAGTACGAGCAGTACTTC
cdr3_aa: CASSFTPKYEQYF

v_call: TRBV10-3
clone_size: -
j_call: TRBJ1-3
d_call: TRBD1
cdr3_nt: TGTGCCATCAGGAAACAGGGGTCAGGAAACACCATATATTTT
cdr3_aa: CAIRKQGSGNTIYF

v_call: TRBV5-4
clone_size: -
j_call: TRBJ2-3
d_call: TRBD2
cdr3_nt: TGTGCCAGCAGCCTCGGGACTAGCTTTGATACGCAGTATTTT
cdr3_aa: CASSLGTSFDTQYF

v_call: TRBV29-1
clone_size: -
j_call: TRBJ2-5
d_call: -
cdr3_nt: TGCAGCGTTGGGGGGGAGACCCAGTACTTC
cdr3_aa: CSVGGETQYF

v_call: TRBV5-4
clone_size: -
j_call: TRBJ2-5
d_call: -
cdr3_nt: TGTGCCAGCAGCTTGTGGGGGCGAGAGACCCAGTACTTC
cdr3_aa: CASSLWGRETQYF

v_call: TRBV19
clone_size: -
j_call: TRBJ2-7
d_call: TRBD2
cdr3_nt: TGTGCCAGTAGTAAAACTAGCGGGGGAACCTACGAGCAGTACTTC
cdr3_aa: CASSKTSGGTYEQYF

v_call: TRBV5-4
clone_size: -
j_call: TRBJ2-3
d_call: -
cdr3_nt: TGTGCCAGCAGGTTGACAGAGCTTAGCACAGATACGCAGTATTTT
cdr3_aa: CASRLTELSTDTQYF